This T cell receptor (beta chain) is from a study of blood T cell repertoires in COVID-19. Study-level information: COVID-19 samples collected from the United States, Italy and Spain covered acute and convalescent phases. In each case, the material was cDNA or gDNA derived from T cells, B-cell-depleted T cells, or PBMCs.

Only in-frame clones appear in the TCRdb table, and some are missing; sequencing was by immunoSEQ multiplex PCR. In the table there are just under 40,000 clones, 79% of which are singletons. The CDR3 spans 13 residues. The trim removed 4 bases at V and 9 bases at J, leaving 7 bases unmatched. Germline lookup yields CDR1 LGHDT and CDR2 YNNKEL (reference sequence). This clonotype was obtained from a man aged 65-85 years with acute or convalescent COVID-19. The sample comprised peripheral blood. The rearrangement joins TRBV3-1 (or the pseudogene TRBV3-2) to TRBJ1-1, with TRBD1 matching 8 bases. This chain's CDR3 is CASSPTRTGQAFF. DNA for the CDR3: TGTGCCAGCAGCCCGACCAGGACAGGGCAAGCTTTCTTT.